These 7 T cell receptor beta chains share one sample of origin, sequenced in a study of T cell responses to AZD1222 COVID-19 vaccine. Profiling relied on immunoSEQ multiplex PCR, and the TCRdb table lists in-frame clones only, not all of them. The sample has approximately 110,000 clones, around 85% seen once; the top ten hold approximately 6.6%. The sample in question was peripheral blood, obtained on day 0 of AZD1222 vaccination. These receptors were taken from an adult in good health.

The rearrangement joins TRBV18 to TRBJ2-3; D is unclear. V lost 5 bases to trimming and J lost 0 bases, with 15 bases between them. The germline gives CDR1 KGHSH, CDR2 LQKENI. The CDR3 extends over 16 amino acids. The CDR3 here is CASSSSPPPSTDTQYF. DNA for the CDR3: TGTGCCAGCTCATCAAGTCCTCCCCCTAGCACAGATACGCAGTATTTT. Full variable domain (rest looked up from reference TRBV18 and TRBJ2-3): NAGVMQNPRHLVRRRGQEARLRCSPMKGHSHVYWYRQLPEEGLKFMVYLQKENIIDESGMPKERFSAEFPKEGPSILRIQQVVRGDSAAYFCASSSSPPPSTDTQYFGPGTRLTVL.

J is TRBJ1-1 and V is TRBV19, with D possibly TRBD1 on 5 matching bases. Per germline, CDR1 LNHDA and CDR2 SQIVND (reference sequence). This CDR3 is built from 14 residues. Trimming removed 4 bases from V and 1 base from J, with 10 bases in between. DNA for the CDR3: TGTGCCAGTAGTAAGGAGGGGCGGAACACTGAAGCTTTCTTT. Translated, it gives CASSKEGRNTEAFF.

The J gene is TRBJ2-7, the V gene TRBV6-1, with 7 bases aligning to TRBD1. V was pared by 3 bases and J by 3 bases, with 5 bases of the junction left unmatched. The CDR3 loop spans 14 amino acids. Germline values: CDR1 MNHNS, CDR2 SASEGT. The CDR3, as DNA: TGTGCCAGCAGTGACCCGACAGGGAGCTACGAGCAGTACTTC. This codes for CASSDPTGSYEQYF.

The chain has TRBV6-2 or TRBV6-3 and TRBJ1-2; 8 positions match TRBD1. The CDR3 loop spans 14 amino acids. The ends lost 5 bases at V and 6 bases at J; junction bases unmatched: 8. Per the germline V gene, CDR1 is MNHEY and CDR2 is SVGEGT. The CDR3 coding sequence is TGTGCCAGCAGTGACCCCGGGACAGGTGATGGCTACACCTTC. Protein: CASSDPGTGDGYTF.

As concerns this clone: Germline and junction disagree at one end, which may indicate a read error. The same CDR3 also results from other DNA sequences found in this sample. This chain links TRBV11-3 with TRBJ2-2; the D gene is possibly TRBD2 (5 bases). The CDR3 is 12 amino acids. Germline V gene lookup returns CDR1 SGHNT and CDR2 YENEEA. The CDR3 DNA is TGTGCCAGCAGCCTAGCCCCCGGGGAACTGTTTTTT. It yields the protein CASSLAPGELFF.

CDR3 nucleotide sequence: TGCGCCAGCAGCTTGGACCGGGACAGGGGGGAGACCCAGTACTTC. Its translation: CASSLDRDRGETQYF. V is TRBV5-1 and J is TRBJ2-5; TRBD1 aligns across 11 bases. This CDR3 has 15 amino acids. From germline, CDR1 is SGHRS and CDR2 YFSETQ. Trimming removed 0 bases from V and 5 bases from J; junction bases left unmatched: 3.

The chain uses TRBV10-3 and TRBJ1-1; D possibly corresponds to TRBD1 (5 bases). The CDR3 runs to 14 residues. Trimming cost V 6 bases and J 0 bases, with 11 bases left between them. Germline CDR1 ENHRY, CDR2 SYGVKD. As DNA, the CDR3 is TGTGCCATCAGCGAAAGGGACCTGAACACTGAAGCTTTCTTT. It is translated as CAISERDLNTEAFF.